A selection of T cell receptor beta chains follows, all from one sample in a study of T-cell reconstitution after alpha-beta-depleted transplantation in children. TCRdb re-analysed the PCR reads in MiXCR, keeping a single row per CDR3 protein. The table has some 200,000 distinct CDR3 sequences, approximately 9.7% seen once. The input for sequencing was PBMCs from the stem cell graft donor, taken from the stem cell graft. Every receptor here comes from a human donor who donated a stem cell graft to a child with SCID. CDR3s include the opening cysteine and the closing phenylalanine or tryptophan. A D gene is named only where the DNA matches it firmly. Rows give clone size only sometimes, using once, few, many, or a class for an expanded clone.

D	size	V	J	DNA	CDR3
-	few	TRBV15	TRBJ2-5	TGTGCCACCAGCATCCACCGGCGGGGGACCCAGTACTTC	CATSIHRRGTQYF
-	many	TRBV5-1	TRBJ1-1	TGCGCCAGCAGCTTGGTCCCGAGCGGGTACGATGAAGCTTTCTTT	CASSLVPSGYDEAFF
-	many	TRBV10-3	TRBJ2-7	TGTGCCATCAGTGAGCCCGGACAGTTTGCCTACGAGCAGTACTTC	CAISEPGQFAYEQYF
TRBD1	many	TRBV5-1	TRBJ2-2	TGCGCCAGCAGCTCCGGGACAGAGACCGGGGAGCTGTTTTTT	CASSSGTETGELFF
-	many	TRBV7-2	TRBJ2-5	TGTGCCAGCAGCCAGCAAGAGACCCAGTACTTC	CASSQQETQYF
-	many	TRBV6-5	TRBJ1-5	TGTGCCAGCAGTTCGGTAGGGCAGTCGGGGCAGCCCCAGCATTTT	CASSSVGQSGQPQHF
-	many	TRBV12-3/TRBV12-4	TRBJ2-2	TGTGCCAGCAGTCCCCAGCCACGAGGGGAGCTGTTTTTT	CASSPQPRGELFF
-	-	TRBV5-1	TRBJ1-1	TGCGCCAGCAGGGGGGAGGCAGCGAACACTGAAGCTTTCTTT	CASRGEAANTEAFF
-	few	TRBV7-2	TRBJ2-2	TGTGCCAGCCGACTTCCCATGACCGGGGAGCTGTTTTTT	CASRLPMTGELFF
-	-	TRBV7-2	TRBJ1-5	TGTGCCAGCAGCTTTCGATGGGGGAAGGATCAGCCCCAGCATTTT	CASSFRWGKDQPQHF
TRBD1	few	TRBV7-2	TRBJ1-1	TGTGCCAGCAGCCCGATGCCAGGGGGAGGCACTGAAGCTTTCTTT	CASSPMPGGGTEAFF
-	-	TRBV24-1	TRBJ1-2	TGTGCCAGTCAAAGGTTCCACGGCTACACCTTC	CASQRFHGYTF
TRBD1	many	TRBV20-1	TRBJ1-5	TGCAGTGCTAGGGACGACAGGGGAAACAATCAGCCCCAGCATTTT	CSARDDRGNNQPQHF
-	many	TRBV2	TRBJ1-6	TGTGCCAGCAGGGACGGCGACTCCTATAATTCACCCCTCCACTTT	CASRDGDSYNSPLHF
-	many	TRBV7-2	TRBJ1-6	TGTGCCAGCAGTAATTGGGGCAATAATTCACCCCTCCACTTT	CASSNWGNNSPLHF
TRBD1	many	TRBV4-1	TRBJ1-2	TGCGCCAGCAGCCAAGGAGACTTTCCGGCAGACAGGGCTGGCTACACCTTC	CASSQGDFPADRAGYTF
-	many	TRBV7-9	TRBJ1-2	TGTGCCAGCAGCTCCCCGGGCCTCTCCGCTAACTATGGCTACACCTTC	CASSSPGLSANYGYTF
-	-	TRBV6-1	TRBJ1-2	TGTGCCAACACCAACCAGCCCAGGGCGTACGACTATGGCCACACCTTC	CANTNQPRAYDYGHTF
-	many	TRBV20-1	TRBJ1-2	TGCAGTGCTAGACAGGGAGGGTCCTCGAACTATGGCTACACCTTC	CSARQGGSSNYGYTF
TRBD2	many	TRBV4-1	TRBJ2-1	TGCGCCAGCAGTCCAACCCTAGCGGGGGGTTACAATGAGCAGTTCTTC	CASSPTLAGGYNEQFF
-	many	TRBV5-1	TRBJ2-3	TGCGCCAGCAGCCCCGGACCCGGCGGCACAGATACGCAGTATTTT	CASSPGPGGTDTQYF
-	many	TRBV4-3	TRBJ2-3	TGCGCCAGCAGCCAAGATTCAGCCACAGATACGCAGTATTTT	CASSQDSATDTQYF
TRBD1	-	TRBV12-3/TRBV12-4	TRBJ2-3	TGTGCCAGCGGACAGGCCACAGATACGCAGTATTTT	CASGQATDTQYF
TRBD1	many	TRBV3-1	TRBJ1-1	TGTGCCAGCAGCCAAAATCGGGACAGAAAAGCTTTCTTT	CASSQNRDRKAFF
-	-	TRBV12-3/TRBV12-4	TRBJ1-2	TGTGCCAGCAGTTTAGAAGGAGGGACATTCTATGGCTACACCTTC	CASSLEGGTFYGYTF
-	many	TRBV4-1	TRBJ1-2	TGCGCCAGCAGCCAAGATCCAGGGTTCAGGGGCTACACCTTC	CASSQDPGFRGYTF
-	many	TRBV13	TRBJ2-7	TGTGCCAGCAGCTTAGAGGCCAGGGGATATGGCGAGCAGTACTTC	CASSLEARGYGEQYF
TRBD2	many	TRBV5-1	TRBJ2-1	TGCGCCAGCAGCTCGGGACTAGCGGGGAATGAGCAGTTCTTC	CASSSGLAGNEQFF
-	few	TRBV20-1	TRBJ1-2	TGCAGTGCTAGACCCGGACAGTCCTATGGCTACACCTTC	CSARPGQSYGYTF
-	many	TRBV20-1	TRBJ2-1	TGCAGTGCTAGAGAAGGTGGGGGGTCCTACAATGAGCAGTTCTTC	CSAREGGGSYNEQFF
-	many	TRBV7-2	TRBJ2-2	TGTGCCAGCACCCCCGGGCTCACATGGTCCGGGGAGCTGTTTTTT	CASTPGLTWSGELFF
-	many	TRBV4-2	TRBJ1-1	TGTGCCAGCAGCCGTGAAGTCCGGGGCCTGAACACTGAAGCTTTCTTT	CASSREVRGLNTEAFF
-	few	TRBV20-1	TRBJ1-2	TGCAGTGCTAGAGAGTCTGTTCAGGGCCGCTACACCTTC	CSARESVQGRYTF
TRBD1	many	TRBV5-1	TRBJ2-1	TGCGCCAGCAGCCCGGACAGGGGGGGCTACAATGAGCAGTTCTTC	CASSPDRGGYNEQFF
-	many	TRBV18	TRBJ1-5	TGTGCCAGCTCGCCAGGACCGCACAATCAGCCCCAGCATTTT	CASSPGPHNQPQHF
-	many	TRBV20-1	TRBJ2-7	TGCAGTGCCCTCAATTCAGGGTACGAGCAGTACTTC	CSALNSGYEQYF
-	-	TRBV7-2	TRBJ2-7	TGTGCCAGCAGCTTTCAGACCTCGGATTCCTACGAGCAGTACTTC	CASSFQTSDSYEQYF
TRBD1	many	TRBV5-1	TRBJ2-3	TGCGCCAGCAGCTCGCAGGGACAGTATACAGATACGCAGTATTTT	CASSSQGQYTDTQYF
-	-	TRBV29-1	TRBJ1-2	TGCAGCGCAGCCCCGGGGGTTGGGCTCTATGGCTACACCTTC	CSAAPGVGLYGYTF
TRBD1	many	TRBV27	TRBJ2-7	TGTGCCAGCCATCGGACAGGATCTTACGAGCAGTACTTC	CASHRTGSYEQYF
-	many	TRBV18	TRBJ1-3	TGTGCCAGCTCACCACCAAAGGGGGTCAATCCAACTACGGCATCGGCTCGAAACACCATATATTTT	CASSPPKGVNPTTASARNTIYF
TRBD2	many	TRBV27	TRBJ2-7	TGTGCCAGCAGTTTTGGGGGGGGACTACGTGAGCAGTACTTC	CASSFGGGLREQYF
TRBD1	many	TRBV28	TRBJ2-7	TGTGCCAGCAGTGACTTTTGGGGGCAGGGGGATTCCACGGTCGACTACGAGCAGTACTTC	CASSDFWGQGDSTVDYEQYF
TRBD1	many	TRBV20-1	TRBJ1-1	TGCAGTGCTAGAGACTTGACAGGGGACACTGAAGCTTTCTTT	CSARDLTGDTEAFF
TRBD1	many	TRBV12-3/TRBV12-4	TRBJ2-2	TGTGCCAGCAGCGACAGGGAAATTACCGGGGAGCTGTTTTTT	CASSDREITGELFF
TRBD1	many	TRBV7-8	TRBJ2-7	TGTGCCAGCAGCTCAAACCGGGACAGGGGGCTCTACGAGCAGTACTTC	CASSSNRDRGLYEQYF
-	-	TRBV15	TRBJ2-7	TGTGCCACCAGCAGAGTCCAGGGAGGATCGGTCGAGCAGTACTTC	CATSRVQGGSVEQYF
-	few	TRBV5-5	TRBJ1-6	TGTGCCAGCAGCCGGGGACAATCTAATTCACCCCTCCACTTT	CASSRGQSNSPLHF
TRBD1	many	TRBV27	TRBJ1-6	TGTGCCAGCAAAAGGGGACAGGGCGGCCTTTCACCCCTCCACTTT	CASKRGQGGLSPLHF
TRBD2	many	TRBV25-1	TRBJ2-3	TGTGCCAGCAGCTATAGCGGGGGGGCCGGGGTAGATACGCAGTATTTT	CASSYSGGAGVDTQYF